Presented here are 10 T cell receptor beta chains from one specimen sequenced in a study of CD8+ T cells in alopecia areata (dated by TCRdb to about 2018). The method was the immunoSEQ multiplex PCR assay. RNA was extracted from all samples and reverse transcribed into cDNA as template for TCR sequencing. TCRdb re-hosts the immuneACCESS table, in-frame sequences only. Its copies lack some clones; in the studies checked, an unresolved V gene accounts for under half of them, and the cause for the rest is not known. The sample data list 150,000 to 200,000 clones, and 64% of these were observed just once. Clones ranked in the top ten supply approximately 1.3% of the sample. Taken with the paper, the label for treatment or condition translates to: oral pan-JAK inhibitor, 5-10 mg twice daily. The sample in question was CD4+ T cells sorted from blood, obtained between weeks 49 and 50, from a patient treated with tofacitinib. The source is a human donor with alopecia areata.

The chain carries TRBV29-1 and TRBJ1-1, with D possibly matching TRBD1 (5 bases). Looked up from germline, CDR1 is SQVTM and CDR2 is ANQGSEA. V lost 3 bases, J lost 2 bases, and 16 bases lay in between. This CDR3 has 15 residues. The CDR3 here is CSVDAGRSSNTEAFF. CDR3 nucleotides: TGCAGCGTTGATGCAGGGCGGTCCTCTAACACTGAAGCTTTCTTT.

This chain uses TRBV5-6 with TRBJ2-1; TRBD2 matches 9 bases. The V and J ends lost 3 bases and 10 bases, in that order; junction bases with no gene match: 14. The CDR3 loop spans 16 amino acids. The germline gives CDR1 SGHDT, CDR2 YYEEEE. CDR3 amino acids: CASSSPRVAGVREQFF. CDR3 DNA sequence: TGTGCCAGCAGCTCCCCTCGGGTAGCGGGGGTTAGAGAGCAGTTCTTC.

The V gene is TRBV30, the J gene TRBJ2-7, with 12 positions matching TRBD2. Per germline, CDR1 GTSNPN and CDR2 SVGIG (reference sequence). V trimming: 6 bases; J trimming: 2 bases; junction bases outside the gene matches: 5. CDR3 length: 14 residues. This CDR3 reads CACTTSGGTYEQYF. CDR3 sequence (DNA): TGTGCCTGTACGACTAGCGGGGGTACCTACGAGCAGTACTTC.

CDR3: CSLRLRGTEAFF. As DNA, the CDR3 is TGCAGCCTAAGGCTCCGGGGGACTGAAGCTTTCTTT. The V gene is TRBV29-1, the J gene TRBJ1-1, with D possibly TRBD1 on 5 matching bases. CDR1 and CDR2 from the germline V gene are SQVTM and ANQGSEA. The CDR3 consists of 12 residues. V dropped 8 bases and J dropped 5 bases, with 15 bases sitting between them.

This clone was picked up a small number of times. The chain is built from TRBV29-1 and TRBJ1-1, with 9 nucleotides matching TRBD1. The ends lost 6 bases at V and 3 bases at J; junction bases unmatched: 11. CDR3 size: 15 residues. CDR1 is SQVTM and CDR2 is ANQGSEA in the germline V gene. This CDR3 reads CSVPDRDRGDTEAFF. DNA of the CDR3: TGCAGCGTCCCAGACCGAGACAGGGGGGACACTGAAGCTTTCTTT.

The chain carries TRBV29-1 and TRBJ1-5; D ambiguous. CDR3 length: 12 residues. CDR1 SQVTM and CDR2 ANQGSEA come from the germline V gene. Deletions cut 8 bases from V and 11 bases from J, with 19 bases between. For the CDR3, the DNA is TGCAGCTTCCTGATTAGGTTAGATGCCCAGCATTTT. Protein: CSFLIRLDAQHF.

The gene calls are TRBV27 and TRBJ1-4; D is possibly TRBD1 (5 bases). From germline, CDR1 is MNHEY and CDR2 SMNVEV (reference sequence). The CDR3 consists of 13 residues. Deletions cut 7 bases from V and 11 bases from J, with 17 bases between. CDR3: CASTPSPEGKLFF. The CDR3 DNA reads as TGTGCCAGCACCCCATCCCCCGAGGGGAAACTGTTTTTT.

The CDR3, as DNA: TGTGCCAGCAGTTACTCGAGATGGGGTGGGGATAATGAGCAGTTCTTC. It codes for CASSYSRWGGDNEQFF. This chain joins TRBV6-5 and TRBJ2-1; no reliable D call. V gave up 0 bases and J gave up 7 bases, with 16 bases separating them. CDR1 and CDR2 (germline): MNHEY, SVGAGI. The CDR3 totals 16 residues.

This chain connects TRBV11-2 to TRBJ1-6, with 7 bases lining up with TRBD1. CDR1 and CDR2 (germline): SGHAT, FQNNGV. The CDR3 length is 15 residues. Trimming took 3 bases from V and 9 from J; bases not matched to a gene: 8. The CDR3 reads CASSFSTGELSPLHF. For the CDR3, the DNA is TGTGCCAGCAGCTTCAGCACAGGGGAGCTTTCACCCCTCCACTTT.

The rearrangement joins TRBV23-1 to TRBJ2-1, with D unclear. TRBV23-1 belongs to the ORF category, with a function that is uncertain. The V gene lost 7 bases and the J gene lost 8 bases, with 9 bases spanning the gap. CDR3 length: 11 residues. This CDR3 is CASTRIDEQFF. CDR3 nucleotides: TGCGCCAGCACCCGAATTGATGAGCAGTTCTTC.